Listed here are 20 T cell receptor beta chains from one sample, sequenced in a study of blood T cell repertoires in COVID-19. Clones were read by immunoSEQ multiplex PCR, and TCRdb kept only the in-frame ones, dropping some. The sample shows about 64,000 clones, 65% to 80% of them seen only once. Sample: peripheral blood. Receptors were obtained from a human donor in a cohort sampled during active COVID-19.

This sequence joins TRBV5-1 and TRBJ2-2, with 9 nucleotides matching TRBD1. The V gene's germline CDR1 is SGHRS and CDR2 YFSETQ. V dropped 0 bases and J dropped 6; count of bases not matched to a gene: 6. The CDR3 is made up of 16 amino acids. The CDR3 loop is CASSLVRGQGAGELFF. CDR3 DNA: TGCGCCAGCAGCTTGGTTCGGGGACAGGGCGCCGGGGAGCTGTTTTTT.

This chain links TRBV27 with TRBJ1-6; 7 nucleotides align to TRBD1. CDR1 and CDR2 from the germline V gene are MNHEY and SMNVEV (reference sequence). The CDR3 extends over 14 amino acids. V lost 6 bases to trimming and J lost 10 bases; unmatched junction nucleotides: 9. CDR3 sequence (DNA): TGTGCCAGCAGGCGACAGGGCGGGGAGTCACCCCTCCACTTT. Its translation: CASRRQGGESPLHF.

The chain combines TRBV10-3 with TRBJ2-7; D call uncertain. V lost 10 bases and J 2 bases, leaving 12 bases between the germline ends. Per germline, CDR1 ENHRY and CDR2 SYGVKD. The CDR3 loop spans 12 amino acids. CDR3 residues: CATSDTAYEQYF. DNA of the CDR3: TGTGCCACCTCCGACACCGCCTACGAGCAGTACTTC.

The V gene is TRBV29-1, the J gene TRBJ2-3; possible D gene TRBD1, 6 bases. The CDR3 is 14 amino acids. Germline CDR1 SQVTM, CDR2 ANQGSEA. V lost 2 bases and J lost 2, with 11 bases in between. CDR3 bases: TGCAGCGTTGAAAGGGGGTGGGACACAGATACGCAGTATTTT. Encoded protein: CSVERGWDTDTQYF.

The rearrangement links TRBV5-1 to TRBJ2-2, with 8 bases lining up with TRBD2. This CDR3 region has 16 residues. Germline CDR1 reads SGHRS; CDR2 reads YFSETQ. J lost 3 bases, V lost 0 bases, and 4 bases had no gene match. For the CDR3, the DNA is TGCGCCAGCAGCTTGGCAGCGGGGGAGTACACCGGGGAGCTGTTTTTT. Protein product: CASSLAAGEYTGELFF.

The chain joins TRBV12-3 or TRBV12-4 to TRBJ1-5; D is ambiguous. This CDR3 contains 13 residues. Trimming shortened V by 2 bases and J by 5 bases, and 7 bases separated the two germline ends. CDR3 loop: CASSLSEYQPQHF. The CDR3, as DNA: TGTGCCAGCAGTTTATCGGAGTATCAGCCCCAGCATTTT.

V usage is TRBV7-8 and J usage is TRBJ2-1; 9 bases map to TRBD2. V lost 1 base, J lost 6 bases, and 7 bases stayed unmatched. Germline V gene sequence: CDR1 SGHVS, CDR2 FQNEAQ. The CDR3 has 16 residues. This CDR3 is CASSLDPGLASNEQFF. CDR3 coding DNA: TGTGCCAGCAGCTTAGACCCGGGACTAGCAAGCAATGAGCAGTTCTTC.

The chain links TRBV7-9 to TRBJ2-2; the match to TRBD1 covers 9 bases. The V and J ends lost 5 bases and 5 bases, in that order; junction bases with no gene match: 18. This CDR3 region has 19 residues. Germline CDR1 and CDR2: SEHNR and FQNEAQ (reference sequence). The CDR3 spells CASSHPSRTGVLLTGELFF. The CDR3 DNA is TGTGCCAGCAGCCACCCGTCCAGGACAGGGGTTTTGTTGACCGGGGAGCTGTTTTTT.

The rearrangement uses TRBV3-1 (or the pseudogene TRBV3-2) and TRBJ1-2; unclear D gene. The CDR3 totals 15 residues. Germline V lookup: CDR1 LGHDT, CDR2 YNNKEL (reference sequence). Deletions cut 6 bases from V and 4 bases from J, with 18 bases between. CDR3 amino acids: CASSPDAGSSYGYTF. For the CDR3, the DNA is TGTGCCAGCAGTCCCGACGCGGGGTCGTCCTATGGCTACACCTTC.

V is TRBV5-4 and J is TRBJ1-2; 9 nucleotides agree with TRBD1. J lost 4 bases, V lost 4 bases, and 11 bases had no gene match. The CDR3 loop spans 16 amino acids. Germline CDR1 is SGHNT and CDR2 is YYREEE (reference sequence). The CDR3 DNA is TGTGCCAGCAGCATTCCGGGACAGGGCTCCGGCTATGGCTACACCTTC. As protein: CASSIPGQGSGYGYTF.

The CDR3 DNA is TGTGCCAGCAGCTTACTTTCGGCTAGCGGGGCTATAACAGATACGCAGTATTTT. Protein: CASSLLSASGAITDTQYF. The chain combines TRBV7-8 with TRBJ2-3; 9 positions match TRBD2. Per the germline V gene, CDR1 is SGHVS and CDR2 is FQNEAQ. With V trimmed by 2 bases and J by 3 bases, 12 bases remained unmatched. The CDR3 is 18 amino acids. The whole variable domain, filled in from reference TRBV7-8 and TRBJ2-3, reads GAGVSQSPRYKVAKRGQDVALRCDPISGHVSLFWYQQALGQGPEFLTYFQNEAQLDKSGLPSDRFFAERPEGSVSTLKIQRTQQEDSAVYLCASSLLSASGAITDTQYFGPGTRLTVL.

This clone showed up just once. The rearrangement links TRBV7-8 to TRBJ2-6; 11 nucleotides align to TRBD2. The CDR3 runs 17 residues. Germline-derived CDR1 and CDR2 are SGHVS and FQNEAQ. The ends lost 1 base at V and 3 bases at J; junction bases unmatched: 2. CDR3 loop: CASSLVAGGLGANVLTF. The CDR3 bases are TGTGCCAGCAGCTTAGTAGCGGGGGGGCTTGGGGCCAACGTCCTGACTTTC.

This CDR3 reads CASSLTGAKNYGYTF. In DNA form, the CDR3 reads TGTGCCAGCAGCCTGACAGGGGCGAAGAACTATGGCTACACCTTC. The rearrangement joins TRBV11-2 to TRBJ1-2; 8 bases fit TRBD1. In germline, CDR1 is SGHAT, CDR2 FQNNGV. The ends lost 5 bases at V and 2 bases at J; junction bases unmatched: 7. The CDR3 length is 15 residues.

This CDR3 is CASISVEAVHEQYF. CDR3 DNA sequence: TGTGCCAGCATCTCGGTGGAGGCGGTCCACGAGCAGTACTTC. The chain joins TRBV27 to TRBJ2-7, with a weak D call TRBD2 (5 bases). Germline lookup yields CDR1 MNHEY and CDR2 SMNVEV (reference sequence). The V and J ends lost 7 bases and 5 bases respectively, with 18 bases between them. The CDR3 consists of 14 residues.

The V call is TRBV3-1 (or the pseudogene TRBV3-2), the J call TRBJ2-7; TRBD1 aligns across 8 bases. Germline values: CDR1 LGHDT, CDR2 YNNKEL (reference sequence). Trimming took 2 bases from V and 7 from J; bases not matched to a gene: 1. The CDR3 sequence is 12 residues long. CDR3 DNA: TGTGCCAGCAGCCAAAGGACAGGGGAGCAGTACTTC. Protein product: CASSQRTGEQYF.

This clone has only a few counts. CDR3 coding DNA: TGTGCCAGCAGCAAACACGGGACTAGCGGGGGGCAGACAGATACGCAGTATTTT. Its protein is CASSKHGTSGGQTDTQYF. This chain connects TRBV7-3 to TRBJ2-3; 15 positions match TRBD2. The V segment lost 5 bases and the J segment 3 bases; nucleotides outside the gene matches: 9. Germline V lookup: CDR1 SGHTA, CDR2 FQGTGA. The CDR3 runs 18 residues. Combining the CDR3 with reference TRBV7-3 and TRBJ2-3 gives the whole variable domain GAGVSQTPSNKVTEKGKYVELRCDPISGHTALYWYRQSLGQGPEFLIYFQGTGAADDSGLPNDRFFAVRPEGSVSTLKIQRTERGDSAVYLCASSKHGTSGGQTDTQYFGPGTRLTVL.

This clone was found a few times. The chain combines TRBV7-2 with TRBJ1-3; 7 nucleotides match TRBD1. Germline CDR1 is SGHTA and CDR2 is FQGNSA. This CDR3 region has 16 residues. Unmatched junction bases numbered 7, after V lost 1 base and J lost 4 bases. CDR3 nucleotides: TGTGCCAGCAGCTTAGATGTCCTCAGGGGGGGAAACACCATATATTTT. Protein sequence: CASSLDVLRGGNTIYF.

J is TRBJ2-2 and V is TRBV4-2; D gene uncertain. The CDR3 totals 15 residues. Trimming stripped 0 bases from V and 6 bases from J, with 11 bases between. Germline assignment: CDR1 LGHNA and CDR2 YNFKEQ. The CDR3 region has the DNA TGTGCCAGCAGCCAAGACGTCGCGCGCCCCGGGGAGCTGTTTTTT. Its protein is CASSQDVARPGELFF.

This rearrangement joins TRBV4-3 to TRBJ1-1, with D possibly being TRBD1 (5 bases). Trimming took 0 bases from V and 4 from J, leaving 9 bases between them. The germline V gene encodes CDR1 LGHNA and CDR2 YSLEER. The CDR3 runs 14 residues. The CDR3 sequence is CASSQDNRPTEAFF. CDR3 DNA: TGCGCCAGCAGCCAAGATAACAGGCCCACTGAAGCTTTCTTT.

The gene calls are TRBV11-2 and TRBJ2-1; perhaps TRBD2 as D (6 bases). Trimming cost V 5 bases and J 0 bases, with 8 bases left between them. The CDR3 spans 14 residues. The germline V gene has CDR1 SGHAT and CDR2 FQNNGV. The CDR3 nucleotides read TGTGCCAGCAGCAGGCGGGGCTCCTACAATGAGCAGTTCTTC. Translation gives CASSRRGSYNEQFF.